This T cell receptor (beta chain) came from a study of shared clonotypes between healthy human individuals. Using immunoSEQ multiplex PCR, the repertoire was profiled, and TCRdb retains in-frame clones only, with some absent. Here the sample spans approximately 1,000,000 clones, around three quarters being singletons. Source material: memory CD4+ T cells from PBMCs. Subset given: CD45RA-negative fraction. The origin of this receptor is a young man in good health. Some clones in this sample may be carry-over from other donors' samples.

DNA for the CDR3: TGCGCCAGCAGTTTAGTCGGGACTAGCGGGCCGAGGGAGCAGTTCTTC. Its translation is CASSLVGTSGPREQFF. The J gene is TRBJ2-1, the V gene TRBV4-1, with 12 positions matching TRBD2. This CDR3 comprises 16 residues. Losses at the gene ends were 6 bases for V and 10 bases for J; bases not matched to a gene: 13. The germline gives CDR1 MGHRA, CDR2 YSYEKL.